This is a list of T cell receptor beta chains from one sample in a study of radiotherapy plus CTLA-4 blockade in lung cancer. This table comes from immunoSEQ multiplex PCR, and its TCRdb copy is limited to in-frame clones, with some not included. The data contain roughly 80,000 clones, 78% of them singletons. Sequencing was performed on peripheral blood, taken from a patient treated with radiotherapy plus ipilimumab. The receptors derive from a human donor with non-small cell lung cancer who had a partial response to radiotherapy plus ipilimumab. Some clones in this sample may be carry-over from other donors' samples. CDR3s include the opening cysteine and the closing phenylalanine or tryptophan. D genes are given only for firm matches. Only part of the rows carry a size: once, few, many, or a class if the clone is expanded.

J,D,size,V,DNA,CDR3
TRBJ2-5,TRBD2,.,TRBV27,TGTGCCAGCAGGGGACTAGCGGCCCGCGAAGAGACCCAGTACTTC,CASRGLAAREETQYF
TRBJ1-1,.,.,TRBV20-1,TGCAGTGCTGGGGGCATTTCGGCTTTCTTT,CSAGGISAFF
TRBJ1-2,.,.,TRBV28,TGTGCCATCGTAGGTGGCGCGGGCTATGGCTACACCTTC,CAIVGGAGYGYTF
TRBJ2-1,TRBD2,.,TRBV5-6,TGTGCCAGCACCCGGGGGTTCGGGGGGGGACACTCCTACAATGAGCAGTTCTTC,CASTRGFGGGHSYNEQFF
TRBJ1-4,.,.,TRBV10-1,TGCGCCAGCAGTGCGGACAGCTTTAATGAAAAACTGTTTTTT,CASSADSFNEKLFF
TRBJ2-1,TRBD2,.,TRBV7-8,TGTGCCAGCAGGGGCCCCGGGACTACAAACAATGAGCAGTTCTTC,CASRGPGTTNNEQFF
TRBJ2-1,.,.,TRBV5-6,TGTGCCAGCAGCTACAATCAGGCGGGGAAAAAGTACAATGAGCAGTTCTTC,CASSYNQAGKKYNEQFF
TRBJ1-3,.,few,TRBV6-5,TGTGCCATCAGGAGGGATGTATCTGGAAACACCATATATTTT,CAIRRDVSGNTIYF
TRBJ2-5,TRBD2,.,TRBV2,TGTGCCAGCAGTCCCCCAAGAGCTAGCGGCTTACAAGAGACCCAGTACTTC,CASSPPRASGLQETQYF
TRBJ2-7,TRBD2,.,TRBV27,TGTGCCAGCAGTCTAAACAGCGGGGGGAGGTACGAGCAGTACTTC,CASSLNSGGRYEQYF
TRBJ1-2,TRBD1,.,TRBV19,TGTGCCAGTAGTTCACCCGGGACAGGGGGTAATGTGGGTGGCTACACCTTC,CASSSPGTGGNVGGYTF
TRBJ1-2,TRBD1,.,TRBV7-9,TGTGCCAGCAGCAAAAACAGGGGAGGCCTGGGGGCTATATATGGCTACACCTTC,CASSKNRGGLGAIYGYTF
TRBJ2-7,.,.,TRBV2,TGTGCCAGCAGGCCGGGTTCCGCTACCTACGAGCAGTACTTC,CASRPGSATYEQYF
TRBJ2-2,TRBD2,.,TRBV19,TGTGCCAGTAGTCCAACTAGCGGGGGTGGAACCGGGGAGCTGTTTTTT,CASSPTSGGGTGELFF
TRBJ1-1,.,few,TRBV19,TGTGCCAGTAGTATAGTCAGTAGCGGGTCCACTGAAGCTTTCTTT,CASSIVSSGSTEAFF
TRBJ1-1,.,.,TRBV6-5,TGTGCCAGCAGTCGGACAGCGAACACTGAAGCTTTCTTT,CASSRTANTEAFF
TRBJ2-5,.,.,TRBV9,TGTGCCAGCAGCGTGGCCGGGACACCTCAAGAGACCCAGTACTTC,CASSVAGTPQETQYF
TRBJ1-1,.,.,TRBV28,TGTGCCAGCAGTTTCGTGGGGGGAACTGAAGCTTTCTTT,CASSFVGGTEAFF
TRBJ2-7,TRBD1,.,TRBV4-1,TGCGCCAGCAGCCAGGGACAGACTTTCGACGAGCAGTACTTC,CASSQGQTFDEQYF
TRBJ2-7,TRBD1,.,TRBV29-1,TGCAGCGTTGAAGAACAGGGGAAAAACGAGCAGTACTTC,CSVEEQGKNEQYF
TRBJ1-3,.,.,TRBV10-2,TGCGCCAGCAGTTCGGGTGGCTCTGGAAACACCATATATTTT,CASSSGGSGNTIYF
TRBJ2-1,TRBD2,.,TRBV9,TGTGCCAGCAGCGCACTAGCGGGAGATACCTACAATGAGCAGTTCTTC,CASSALAGDTYNEQFF
TRBJ1-1,.,.,TRBV7-8,TGTGCCAGCAGCTTAGTCGCCAGGGATCCGATTGAAGCTTTCTTT,CASSLVARDPIEAFF
TRBJ2-1,TRBD2,.,TRBV5-6,TGTGCCAGCAGCCCGAGGGAGCGGGGGTTCTACAATGAGCAGTTCTTC,CASSPRERGFYNEQFF
TRBJ1-4,TRBD1,.,TRBV5-6,TGTGCCAGCAGTTTTGGAGGGTCCGGGACAGGGGGTGAAAAACTGTTTTTT,CASSFGGSGTGGEKLFF
TRBJ1-2,TRBD1,few,TRBV7-3,TGTGCCAGCAGCCCCGGGACAGGGAACGCCTATGGCTACACCTTC,CASSPGTGNAYGYTF
TRBJ1-2,.,.,TRBV21-1,TGTGCCAGCAGCACCGGACAGGGGGCGCGGGGCTATGGCTACACCTTC,CASSTGQGARGYGYTF
TRBJ2-7,TRBD2,.,TRBV28,TGTGCCAGCAGTTTCGGGGGGTCCTCCTACGAGCAGTACTTC,CASSFGGSSYEQYF
TRBJ2-7,TRBD2,.,TRBV2,TGTGCCAGCGTCCAAGCCGGCGGGGGGGCGGGCGAGCAGTACTTC,CASVQAGGGAGEQYF
TRBJ2-6,.,.,TRBV25-1,TGTGCCAGCAGTGCCCCGGGACACCTAAGCTCTGGGGCCAACGTCCTGACTTTC,CASSAPGHLSSGANVLTF
TRBJ2-1,TRBD1,.,TRBV20-1,TGCAGTGCTAGGGTTAAGACAGGGTTGTTCTTC,CSARVKTGLFF
TRBJ2-3,.,.,TRBV28,TGTGCCAGCAGTTTACCAGACGGAGGCACAGATACGCAGTATTTT,CASSLPDGGTDTQYF
TRBJ2-3,TRBD2,.,TRBV7-3,TGTGCCAGCAGCTTAGGGGGGGCAGATACGCAGTATTTT,CASSLGGADTQYF
TRBJ2-5,.,.,TRBV5-1,TGCGCCAGCAGCCCGGGACAACAAGAGACCCAGTACTTC,CASSPGQQETQYF
TRBJ1-1,.,.,TRBV6-5,TGTGCCAGCAGTCTACAGGAGAACACTGAAGCTTTCTTT,CASSLQENTEAFF
TRBJ2-5,TRBD1,.,TRBV6-1,TGTGCCAGCAGTGACCCGGACAGGGAAGAGACCCAGTACTTC,CASSDPDREETQYF
TRBJ2-3,TRBD2,.,TRBV15,TGTGCCACCAAAAGCGGGAGGGCCACAGATACGCAGTATTTT,CATKSGRATDTQYF
TRBJ1-1,.,.,TRBV5-1,TGCGCCAGCAGCTTGGTGCCCAGGGCGGACACTGAAGCTTTCTTT,CASSLVPRADTEAFF
TRBJ2-3,.,.,TRBV7-9,TGTGCCAGCAGCCAACTAGCTTCTCTCACAGATACGCAGTATTTT,CASSQLASLTDTQYF
TRBJ2-3,TRBD1,once,TRBV19,TGTGCCAGTCGGAGGGGCTTGGGACAGGGTGGCACAGATACGCAGTATTTT,CASRRGLGQGGTDTQYF
TRBJ1-3,.,.,TRBV7-2,TGTGCCAGCAGCCGTGGGACTTCTGGAAACACCATATATTTT,CASSRGTSGNTIYF
TRBJ2-1,TRBD1,.,TRBV6-5,TGTGCCGCAAAAAGCGGACAGGGACAGGATGAGCAGTTCTTC,CAAKSGQGQDEQFF
TRBJ1-2,.,.,TRBV5-6,TGTGCCAGCAGCTTGGGGTCCTACAGGTTTCATGGCTACACCTTC,CASSLGSYRFHGYTF
TRBJ1-3,.,.,TRBV11-2,TGTGCCAGCAGCCCTCGGGGCTCTGGAAACACCATATATTTT,CASSPRGSGNTIYF
TRBJ1-5,.,.,TRBV18,TGTGCCAGCTCACCAAGCGGGGGGTTGAGTCAGCCCCAGCATTTT,CASSPSGGLSQPQHF
TRBJ2-6,.,.,TRBV6-1,TGTGCCAGCAGCCGGGTCGCTGGGGCCAACGTCCTGACTTTC,CASSRVAGANVLTF
TRBJ2-3,.,once,TRBV10-1,TGCGCCAGCAGTGAGGGGGCCCGCGGCACAGATACGCAGTATTTT,CASSEGARGTDTQYF
TRBJ2-3,.,.,TRBV5-1,TGCGCCAGCAGTTGGGAGAACACAGATACGCAGTATTTT,CASSWENTDTQYF
TRBJ2-5,.,.,TRBV9,TGTGCCAGCAGCGCCAACCGTTGGAGGGGGGGGGAGAAAGAGACCCAGTACTTC,CASSANRWRGGEKETQYF
TRBJ2-7,.,.,TRBV1,TGCACCAGCAGCAAAAACCTACCGCGGGATTACGAGCAGTACTTC,CTSSKNLPRDYEQYF
TRBJ1-1,TRBD1,.,TRBV7-2,TGTGCCAGCAGAGCCGGGACAGCGGCTTTCTTT,CASRAGTAAFF
TRBJ2-2,TRBD1,few,TRBV19,TGTGCCAGTAGTTACGGGACAGGGGGCGGCGGGGAGCTGTTTTTT,CASSYGTGGGGELFF
TRBJ1-4,.,.,TRBV28,TGTGCCAGCAGTTTACGGGGTGGATTTACTAATGAAAAACTGTTTTTT,CASSLRGGFTNEKLFF
TRBJ2-7,.,.,TRBV6-5,TGTGCCAGCAGGCCAAGGGGGTTGGGCGAGCAGTACTTC,CASRPRGLGEQYF
TRBJ2-6,.,.,TRBV9,TGTGCCAGCAGCGTAGGACTACTCTCTGGGGCCAACGTCCTGACTTTC,CASSVGLLSGANVLTF
TRBJ2-7,TRBD1,once,TRBV7-2,TGTGCCAGCAGCGCACGGGGGACAGGGGAGGCCGAGCAGTACTTC,CASSARGTGEAEQYF
TRBJ1-2,TRBD1,.,TRBV6-1,TGTGCCAGCAGAACGGACAGGGGGAGTGGCTACACCTTC,CASRTDRGSGYTF